This T cell receptor beta chain was documented in a study of prognosis after radiotherapy for stage I lung cancer. V lost 4 bases and J lost 2; bases outside the gene matches: 0. Germline assignment: CDR1 LNHDA and CDR2 SQIVND (reference sequence). The CDR3 covers 14 residues. Two separate time points each saw a draw of 6 to 6.5 milliliters of peripheral blood. Broader study findings: Reports indicated that TRBV and TRBJ gene usage differed between patients with and without metastases, including differences in roughly nine V and a couple of J genes after SBRT. Stereotactic body radiation therapy was followed by a fall in unique TCR clone counts, with a median of approximately 9,100 versus 7,200.

TCR beta CDR3 was amplified from genomic DNA by two-round multiplex PCR. Amplification during the initial PCR round employed primers specific to each TRBV and TRBJ gene. Each CDR3 protein is one row after TCRdb ran MiXCR on the multiplex PCR reads. The sample lists approximately 22,000 distinct CDR3 sequences, 43% occurring once. Ten or more counts support this clonotype. Its antigen is unidentified. The TCR sequence derives from a donor of 50 years or more with non-small cell lung cancer. Sequencing was performed on PBMCs, taken before or after stereotactic body radiation therapy (not recorded which). This chain joins TRBV19 and TRBJ2-7, with 12 bases that match TRBD2. The CDR3 spells CASSRTSGAYEQYF. The CDR3 bases are TGTGCCAGTAGTAGGACTAGCGGGGCCTACGAGCAGTACTTC.